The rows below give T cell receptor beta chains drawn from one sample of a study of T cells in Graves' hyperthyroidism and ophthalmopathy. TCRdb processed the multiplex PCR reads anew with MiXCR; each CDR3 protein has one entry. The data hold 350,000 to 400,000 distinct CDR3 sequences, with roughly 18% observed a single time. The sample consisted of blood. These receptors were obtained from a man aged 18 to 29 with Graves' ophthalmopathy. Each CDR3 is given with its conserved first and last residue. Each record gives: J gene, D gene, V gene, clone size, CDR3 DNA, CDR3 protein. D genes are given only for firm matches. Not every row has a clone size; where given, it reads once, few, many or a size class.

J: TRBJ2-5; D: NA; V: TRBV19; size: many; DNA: TGTGCCAGTAGTATGAGAGGACAACGACGCGGCCAGTACTTC; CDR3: CASSMRGQRRGQYF
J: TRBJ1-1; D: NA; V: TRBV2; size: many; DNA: TGTGCCAGCAGTGCCCAGAGGAACACTGAAGCTTTCTTT; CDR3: CASSAQRNTEAFF
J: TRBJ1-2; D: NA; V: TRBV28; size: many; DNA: TGTGCCAGCAGTTTTGGGATATTTACAAATGGCTACACCTTC; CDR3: CASSFGIFTNGYTF
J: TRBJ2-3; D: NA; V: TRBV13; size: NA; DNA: TGTGCCAGCAGCTTAAAAGGGCTCCAGGGGTCCACAGATACGCAGTATTTT; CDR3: CASSLKGLQGSTDTQYF
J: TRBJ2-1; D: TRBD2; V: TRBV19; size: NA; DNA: TGTGCCAGTAGTAAACCTAGCGGGGGGAGGAATGAGCAGTTCTTC; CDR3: CASSKPSGGRNEQFF
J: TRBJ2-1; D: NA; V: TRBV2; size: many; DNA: TGTGCCAGCGTTCCCCGAGCAGGGAACAATGAGCAGTTCTTC; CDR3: CASVPRAGNNEQFF
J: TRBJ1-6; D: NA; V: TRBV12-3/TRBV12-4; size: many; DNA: TGTGCCAGCAGTTTAGGGCAGACGTATAATTCACCCCTCCACTTT; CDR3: CASSLGQTYNSPLHF
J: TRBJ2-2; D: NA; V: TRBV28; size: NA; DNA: TGTGCCAGCAGTTTAACCCAGAACACCGGGGAGCTGTTTTTT; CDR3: CASSLTQNTGELFF
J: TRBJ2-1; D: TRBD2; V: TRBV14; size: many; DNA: TGTGCCAGCAGCCGTCGATGGGGACTAGCGGGGGTCGATGAGCAGTTCTTC; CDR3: CASSRRWGLAGVDEQFF
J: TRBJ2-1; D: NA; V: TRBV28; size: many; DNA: TGTGCCAGCAGTGTTAGCTATGAGCAGTTCTTC; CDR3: CASSVSYEQFF
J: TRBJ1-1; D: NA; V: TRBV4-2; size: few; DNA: TGTGCCAGCAGCCAGGTTCAGTGGACTGAAGCTTTCTTT; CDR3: CASSQVQWTEAFF
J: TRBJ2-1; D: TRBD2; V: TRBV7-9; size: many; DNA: TGTGCCAGCAGCTATTTGGCGGGGGGTTATGAGCAGTTCTTC; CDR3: CASSYLAGGYEQFF
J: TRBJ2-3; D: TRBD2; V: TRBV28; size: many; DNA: TGTGCCAGCAGTTCAACCGGGACTAGCGGGGGGGCACGGGCAGATACGCAGTATTTT; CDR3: CASSSTGTSGGARADTQYF
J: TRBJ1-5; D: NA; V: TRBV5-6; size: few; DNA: TGTGCCAACGACAGTCTCAATCAGCCCCAGCATTTT; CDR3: CANDSLNQPQHF
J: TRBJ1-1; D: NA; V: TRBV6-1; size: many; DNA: TGTGCCAGCAGTTCAAGACGGCTAGATCTTCCCACTGAAGCTTTCTTT; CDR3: CASSSRRLDLPTEAFF
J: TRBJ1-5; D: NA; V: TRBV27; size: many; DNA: TGTGCCAGCAGATCTACCCCCAGCCATCAGCCCCAGCATTTT; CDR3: CASRSTPSHQPQHF
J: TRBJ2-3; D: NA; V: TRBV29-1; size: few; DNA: TGCAGCGTTGCAGGTGCAGGCGGGAGCACAGATACGCAGTATTTT; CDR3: CSVAGAGGSTDTQYF
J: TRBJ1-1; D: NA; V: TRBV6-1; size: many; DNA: TGTGCCAGCAGTGAGCTTCTAAACACTGAAGCTTTCTTT; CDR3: CASSELLNTEAFF
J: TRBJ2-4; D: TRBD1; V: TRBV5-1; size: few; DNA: TGCGCCAGCAGCTCGGACAGGGACAACATTCAGTACTTC; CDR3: CASSSDRDNIQYF
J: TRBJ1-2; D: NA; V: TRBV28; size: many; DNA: TGTGCCAGCAGCCCGACCCTGGGGGTCGCCCGCAACTATGGCTACACCTTC; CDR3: CASSPTLGVARNYGYTF
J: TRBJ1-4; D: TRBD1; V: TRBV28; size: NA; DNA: TGTGCCAGCAGTCGCCCCGGGACAGGGGGCAAACTGTTTTTT; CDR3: CASSRPGTGGKLFF
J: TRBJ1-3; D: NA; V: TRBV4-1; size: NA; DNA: TGCGCCAGCAGCTCCGTCGGGGGCTCTGGAAACACCATATATTTT; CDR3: CASSSVGGSGNTIYF
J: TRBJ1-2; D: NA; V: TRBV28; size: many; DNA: TGTGCCACTAGGGAGTTAGCTAACTATGGCTACACCTTC; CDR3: CATRELANYGYTF
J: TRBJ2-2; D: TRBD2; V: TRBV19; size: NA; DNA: TGTGCCAGTAGTAAGACTAGCGGGGCCCTGGAGCTGTTTTTT; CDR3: CASSKTSGALELFF
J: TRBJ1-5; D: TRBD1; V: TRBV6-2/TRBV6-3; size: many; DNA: TGTGCCAGCAGTTACTCGATCAGGGGGGCTAGCAATCAGCCCCAGCATTTT; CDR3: CASSYSIRGASNQPQHF
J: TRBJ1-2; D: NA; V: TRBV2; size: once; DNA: TGTGCCAGCAGTCCGTCCCCGGAGGGCTACACCTTC; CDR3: CASSPSPEGYTF
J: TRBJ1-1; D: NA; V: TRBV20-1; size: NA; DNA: TGCAGTGCCTTTTCGGGACGCACTGAAGCTTTCTTT; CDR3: CSAFSGRTEAFF
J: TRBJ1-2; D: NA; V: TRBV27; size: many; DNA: TGTGCCAGCTCCGGGGCTAACTATGGCTACACCTTC; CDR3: CASSGANYGYTF
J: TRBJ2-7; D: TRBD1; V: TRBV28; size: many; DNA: TGTGCCAGCAGTTTGACAGGGGGGAAATACGACTACGAGCAGTACTTC; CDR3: CASSLTGGKYDYEQYF
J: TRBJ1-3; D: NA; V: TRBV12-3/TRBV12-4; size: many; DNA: TGTGCCAGCAGTGCCATGGGGAGCTCTGGAAACACCATATATTTT; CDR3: CASSAMGSSGNTIYF
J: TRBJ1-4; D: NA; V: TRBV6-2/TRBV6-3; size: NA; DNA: TGTGCCAGCAGTGGAATTGCTACAGGTTCAGGTGAAAAACTGTTTTTT; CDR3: CASSGIATGSGEKLFF
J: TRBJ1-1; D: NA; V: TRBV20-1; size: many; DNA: TGCAGTGCTAGAGAACCGGCTTTCTTT; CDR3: CSAREPAFF
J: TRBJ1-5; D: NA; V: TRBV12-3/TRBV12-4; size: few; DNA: TGTGCCAGCGCTAGGGGGAGTCAGCCCCAGCATTTT; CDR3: CASARGSQPQHF
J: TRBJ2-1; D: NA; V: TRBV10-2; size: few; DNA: TGCGCCAGCAGTGAGAAAGGGGGCTACAATGAGCAGTTCTTC; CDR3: CASSEKGGYNEQFF
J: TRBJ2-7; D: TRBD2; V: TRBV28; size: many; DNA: TGTGCCAGCACACAGGGCAGCGGGGGAGGTAGAGACGAGCAGTACTTC; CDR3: CASTQGSGGGRDEQYF
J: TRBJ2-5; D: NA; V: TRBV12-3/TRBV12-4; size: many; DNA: TGTGCCAGCAGTTCTGATCGAAGGATGGAGACCCAGTACTTC; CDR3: CASSSDRRMETQYF
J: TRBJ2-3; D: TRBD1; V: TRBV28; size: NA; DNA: TGTGCCACCCTACACGGGACAGGGAGGCCAGATACGCAGTATTTT; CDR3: CATLHGTGRPDTQYF
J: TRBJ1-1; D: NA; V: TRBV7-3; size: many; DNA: TGTGCCAGCAGGCCCGGGTCCGGTGGGGACACTGAAGCTTTCTTT; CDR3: CASRPGSGGDTEAFF
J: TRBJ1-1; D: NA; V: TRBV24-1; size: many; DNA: TGTGCCACCAGGGGACTGAACACTGAAGCTTTCTTT; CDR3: CATRGLNTEAFF
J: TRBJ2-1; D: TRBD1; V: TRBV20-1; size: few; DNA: TGCAGTGCTAGTGGACAGGGGATTGAGCAGTTCTTC; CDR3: CSASGQGIEQFF
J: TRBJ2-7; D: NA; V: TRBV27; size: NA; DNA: TGTGCCAGCAGTGTATCCGGCCCAGTCGGCGAGCAGTACTTC; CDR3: CASSVSGPVGEQYF
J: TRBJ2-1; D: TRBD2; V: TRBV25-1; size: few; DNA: TGTGCCAGCAGAGACGATAGCGGGGGGAGGGATGAGCAGTTCTTC; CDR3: CASRDDSGGRDEQFF
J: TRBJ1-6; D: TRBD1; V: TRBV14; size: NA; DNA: TGTGCCAGCAGCCAAGGATGGGCAGGGGGAGACTCACCCCTCCACTTT; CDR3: CASSQGWAGGDSPLHF
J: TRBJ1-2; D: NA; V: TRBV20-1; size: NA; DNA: TGCAGTGCTAGTGTTCCCCGGGACGGAGGCTACACCTTC; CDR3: CSASVPRDGGYTF
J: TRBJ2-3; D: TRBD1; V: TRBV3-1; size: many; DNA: TGTGCCAGCAGCCCCCGGGACAGGGGGGATACGCAGTATTTT; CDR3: CASSPRDRGDTQYF
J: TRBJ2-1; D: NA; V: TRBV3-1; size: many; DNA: TGTGCCAGCAGCCAAGCTTTTAGGTCCTACAATGAGCAGTTCTTC; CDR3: CASSQAFRSYNEQFF
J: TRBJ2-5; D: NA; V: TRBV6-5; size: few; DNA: TGTGCCAGCAGTTATAGAGGTGACGCGACCCAGTACTTC; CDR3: CASSYRGDATQYF
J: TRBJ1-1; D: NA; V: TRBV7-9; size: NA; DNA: TGTGCCAGCAGCGTAGTTCCCCGGACAGTCAACACTGAAGCTTTCTTT; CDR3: CASSVVPRTVNTEAFF
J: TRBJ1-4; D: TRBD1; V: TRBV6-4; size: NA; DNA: TGTGCCAGCAGTGACCCCAGGGAGCACAGGGGGACCTCTAATGGAAAACTGTTTTTT; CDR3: CASSDPREHRGTSNGKLFF